Listed here are 7 T cell receptor beta chains from one sample, sequenced in a study of CD8+CD57+ T cells in acquired aplastic anemia. TCR beta VDJ and CDR3 profiling used genomic DNA as template. Via MiXCR, TCRdb re-called the reads, giving one row per CDR3 protein. Counted here are about 400,000 distinct CDR3 sequences, 55% to 75% occurring once; the ten biggest clones make up 4%. The sample consisted of sorted CD4+, CD8+, or CD8+CD57+ T cells (not recorded which) from PBMCs. The source is a human donor in good health, serving as a control.

This chain uses TRBV20-1 with TRBJ1-6; 7 nucleotides match TRBD1. The V and J ends lost 3 bases and 6 bases, in that order; junction bases with no gene match: 8. The CDR3 contains 15 residues. CDR1 and CDR2 from the germline V gene are DFQATT and SNEGSKA (reference sequence). The CDR3 spells CSARGGQVINSPLHF. Written as DNA, the CDR3 is TGCAGTGCTAGGGGCGGACAGGTGATTAATTCACCCCTCCACTTT.

V gene TRBV12-3 or TRBV12-4 combines with J gene TRBJ2-1; D is possibly TRBD2 (5 bases). The CDR3 runs 14 residues. Deletions cut 7 bases from V and 5 bases from J, with 15 bases between. CDR3 loop: CASTLNAGHNEQFF. CDR3 sequence (DNA): TGTGCCAGCACCCTCAACGCGGGCCACAATGAGCAGTTCTTC.

This sequence joins TRBV5-1 and TRBJ2-2; D is ambiguous. Between the trimmed V and J ends, which lost 2 bases and 10 bases, there was a span of 6 bases. The length of the CDR3 is 11 residues. CDR1 is SGHRS and CDR2 is YFSETQ in the germline V gene. This chain's CDR3 is CASSFNKELFF. As DNA, the CDR3 is TGCGCCAGCAGCTTCAACAAGGAGCTGTTTTTT.

Concerning this clonotype: The limits of the CDR3 on the DNA are not certain, so only TCRdb's listed CDR3 is given. The chain couples TRBV7-2 to TRBJ2-1. Germline V CDR1 and CDR2: SGHTA, FQGNSA. The CDR3 spans 16 amino acids, including both terminal residues. The CDR3 here is CASSLTGYGYTFGQFF.

This clonotype was counted ten times or more. The V and J genes are TRBV6-5 and TRBJ1-5, with D possibly TRBD1 on 6 matching bases. V lost 6 bases, J lost 2 bases, and 17 bases lay in between. There are 16 residues in the CDR3. Germline V gene data show CDR1 as MNHEY and CDR2 as SVGAGI. The CDR3 loop is CASSPGQILGNQPQHF. In DNA, the CDR3 is TGTGCCAGCAGCCCAGGACAGATTTTGGGCAATCAGCCCCAGCATTTT.

V is TRBV25-1 and J is TRBJ1-6; D unresolved. The CDR3 extends over 12 amino acids. V lost 4 bases to trimming and J lost 8 bases, with 6 bases between them. Germline CDR1 MGHDK, CDR2 SYGVNS. The CDR3 DNA sequence: TGTGCCAGCAGTGGACCACATTCACCCCTCCACTTT. Protein: CASSGPHSPLHF.

A word on this clonotype: An end of the junction differs from the germline gene, which may be a read error. The chain couples TRBV7-2 to TRBJ1-6, with a possible D match to TRBD1 (5 bases). Looked up from germline, CDR1 is SGHTA and CDR2 is FQGNSA. The CDR3 loop spans 14 amino acids. The CDR3, as DNA: TGTGCCAGCAGCTTAGCCAGGCGCGGGGGGTCCTACAATTTT. Protein product: CASSLARRGGSYNF.